The 24 T cell receptor beta chains listed next were all sequenced from one sample in a study of blood T cell repertoires in COVID-19. The repertoire was sequenced with immunoSEQ multiplex PCR; TCRdb's copy has only in-frame clones and lacks some. The sample comprises about 97,000 clones, around 84% of which are singletons, and less than 5% rests with the top ten. Sample: peripheral blood. The source is a human donor in a cohort sampled during active COVID-19.

This sequence joins TRBV4-1 and TRBJ2-1, with D uncertain. Germline V CDR1 and CDR2: MGHRA, YSYEKL. This CDR3 is 16 amino acids long. V was cut by 0 bases and J by 7 bases, with 16 bases left in between. CDR3 residues: CASSQDSSRIGNEQFF. CDR3 in DNA: TGCGCCAGCAGCCAAGATAGCTCCCGAATTGGGAATGAGCAGTTCTTC.

CDR3 coding DNA: TGTGCCAGCAGCTTAATTGGACAGGGGCCCTCTGGGGCCAACGTCCTGACTTTC. Its protein product is CASSLIGQGPSGANVLTF. The gene calls are TRBV7-2 and TRBJ2-6; 9 nucleotides align to TRBD1. The CDR3 contains 18 residues. V dropped 2 bases and J dropped 0; count of bases not matched to a gene: 5. Germline CDR1 is SGHTA and CDR2 is FQGNSA.

The chain recombines TRBV6-2 or TRBV6-3 with TRBJ2-1; 7 bases fit TRBD2. Trimming took 5 bases from V and 1 from J; bases not matched to a gene: 8. Germline-derived CDR1 and CDR2 are MNHEY and SVGEGT. The CDR3 runs 16 residues. CDR3 protein: CASSRAGVPSYNEQFF. CDR3 sequence (DNA): TGTGCCAGCAGTCGGGCGGGGGTTCCGTCCTACAATGAGCAGTTCTTC.

The J gene is TRBJ1-5, the V gene TRBV6-6, with a weak D call TRBD1 (6 bases). V dropped 9 bases and J dropped 2 bases, with 17 bases sitting between them. This CDR3 is 15 amino acids long. Germline V gives CDR1 MNHNY, CDR2 SVGAGI (reference sequence). The CDR3 nucleotides read TGTGCCAGACCCTTCCTGGCAGGGGGCAATCAGCCCCAGCATTTT. Its protein product is CARPFLAGGNQPQHF.

In its sample, this clone was seen a few times. The rearrangement links TRBV18 to TRBJ1-4; no firm D call. With 3 bases removed from V and 8 bases from J, the gap between germline ends came to 13 bases. The CDR3 totals 14 residues. Germline values: CDR1 KGHSH, CDR2 LQKENI. The DNA of the CDR3 is TGTGCCAGCTCACCTTCCGGGTATGGGGAAAAACTGTTTTTT. Translation gives CASSPSGYGEKLFF.

The chain uses TRBV9 and TRBJ2-2; 10 bases line up with TRBD1. Germline V CDR1 and CDR2: SGDLS, YYNGEE. The CDR3 covers 17 residues. Trimming at V came to 4 bases and at J to 0 bases, leaving 6 bases not matched to a gene. Here the CDR3 DNA reads TGTGCCAGCAGCTCCCGGACAGGGGGGACGAACACCGGGGAGCTGTTTTTT. It specifies CASSSRTGGTNTGELFF.

V is TRBV4-3 and J is TRBJ2-3; 9 nucleotides agree with TRBD2. J was trimmed by 1 base and V by 2 bases; bases with no gene match: 4. The CDR3 is 16 residues long. CDR1 and CDR2 (germline): LGHNA, YSLEER. CDR3 protein: CASSQNIAGGTDTQYF. In DNA form, the CDR3 reads TGCGCCAGCAGCCAAAATATAGCGGGGGGCACAGATACGCAGTATTTT.

This chain connects TRBV6-2 or TRBV6-3 to TRBJ2-7, with D perhaps matching TRBD1 (6 bases). The CDR3 covers 15 residues. Germline values: CDR1 MNHEY, CDR2 SVGEGT. The V and J ends lost 6 bases and 2 bases respectively, with 17 bases between them. CDR3 DNA sequence: TGTGCCAGCAGCCCTATTAGGACAGACACCTACGAGCAGTACTTC. This gives the protein CASSPIRTDTYEQYF.

The V gene is TRBV6-5, the J gene TRBJ2-7; a possible D gene is TRBD2 (6 bases). CDR1 is MNHEY and CDR2 is SVGAGI in the germline V gene. The CDR3 sequence is 13 residues long. Trimming removed 7 bases at V and 4 bases at J, with 14 bases between. CDR3 residues: CASTSAGGYEQYF. Here the CDR3 DNA reads TGTGCCAGCACTTCAGCCGGAGGGTACGAGCAGTACTTC.

V usage is TRBV19 and J usage is TRBJ2-2; 13 nucleotides match TRBD2. CDR1 and CDR2 (germline): LNHDA, SQIVND (reference sequence). There are 17 residues in the CDR3. V was clipped by 5 bases and J by 5 bases; unmatched bases: 8. The CDR3 sequence: CASSLLAGGPNTGELFF. In DNA, the CDR3 is TGTGCCAGTAGTTTACTAGCGGGGGGGCCTAATACCGGGGAGCTGTTTTTT.

The chain carries TRBV25-1 and TRBJ1-1; 7 nucleotides agree with TRBD1. Per germline, CDR1 MGHDK and CDR2 SYGVNS. This CDR3 spans 13 amino acids. The V segment lost 2 bases and the J segment 5 bases; nucleotides outside the gene matches: 2. The CDR3 sequence is CASSERQGTEAFF. CDR3 DNA sequence: TGTGCCAGCAGTGAAAGACAGGGTACTGAAGCTTTCTTT.

The chain links TRBV2 to TRBJ1-5; TRBD1 matches at 7 bases. The CDR3 consists of 14 residues. V trimming: 6 bases; J trimming: 7 bases; junction bases outside the gene matches: 9. Germline values: CDR1 SNHLY, CDR2 FYNNEI. CDR3 residues: CASSRSTGRQPQHF. The CDR3 DNA is TGTGCCAGCAGCCGTTCGACAGGGCGGCAGCCCCAGCATTTT. The complete variable domain, with remaining parts taken from reference TRBV2 and TRBJ1-5, reads EPEVTQTPSHQVTQMGQEVILRCVPISNHLYFYWYRQILGQKVEFLVSFYNNEISEKSEIFDDQFSVERPDGSNFTLKIRSTKLEDSAMYFCASSRSTGRQPQHFGDGTRLSIL.

The CDR3: CASSPGQGWDTGELFF. As DNA, the CDR3 is TGTGCCAGCAGCCCCGGACAGGGCTGGGACACCGGGGAGCTGTTTTTT. The chain carries TRBV6-2 or TRBV6-3 and TRBJ2-2, with 8 nucleotides matching TRBD1. This CDR3 spans 16 amino acids. Trimming took 6 bases from V and 3 from J; bases not matched to a gene: 9. Looked up from germline, CDR1 is MNHEY and CDR2 is SVGEGT.

This chain links TRBV10-3 with TRBJ2-7; 11 bases align to TRBD1. This CDR3 is 13 amino acids long. Germline values: CDR1 ENHRY, CDR2 SYGVKD. V shed 8 bases and J 5 bases; nucleotides not matched to a gene: 5. The CDR3 bases are TGTGCCATCTCGGGACAGGGGGAACACGAGCAGTACTTC. Its protein product is CAISGQGEHEQYF.

The chain is built from TRBV15 and TRBJ2-2; the match to TRBD1 covers 8 bases. Per the germline V gene, CDR1 is LNHNV and CDR2 is YYDKDF (reference sequence). Trimming removed 0 bases from V and 6 bases from J; junction bases left unmatched: 0. The CDR3 is made up of 14 amino acids. The DNA of the CDR3 is TGTGCCACCAGCAGAGAGACAGGGGCCGGGGAGCTGTTTTTT. Translated, it gives CATSRETGAGELFF.

This chain connects TRBV9 to TRBJ2-1; a weak D match, TRBD1 (5 bases). This CDR3 has 16 amino acids. The germline CDR1 and CDR2 sequences are SGDLS and YYNGEE. With 0 bases removed from V and 2 bases from J, the gap between germline ends came to 12 bases. CDR3 nucleotide sequence: TGTGCCAGCAGCGTAGTTAGACAGCCTACCTACAATGAGCAGTTCTTC. It codes for CASSVVRQPTYNEQFF. Filled out from reference TRBV9 and TRBJ2-1, the complete variable domain reads DSGVTQTPKHLITATGQRVTLRCSPRSGDLSVYWYQQSLDQGLQFLIQYYNGEERAKGNILERFSAQQFPDLHSELNLSSLELGDSALYFCASSVVRQPTYNEQFFGPGTRLTVL.

The genes are TRBV11-2 and TRBJ1-6; 7 nucleotides line up with TRBD1. This CDR3 contains 14 residues. The ends lost 1 base at V and 8 bases at J; junction bases unmatched: 2. Germline CDR1 SGHAT, CDR2 FQNNGV. CDR3 DNA sequence: TGTGCCAGCAGCTTAGTGCAGGGGGATTCACCCCTCCACTTT. This translates into CASSLVQGDSPLHF.

The count of this clone is one. CDR3 sequence reads: CASSYPGQAIEKLFF. The CDR3, as DNA: TGTGCCAGCAGTTACCCTGGACAGGCTATTGAAAAACTGTTTTTT. The chain employs TRBV6-6 and TRBJ1-4; 7 bases match TRBD1. CDR3 size: 15 residues. The germline V gene has CDR1 MNHNY and CDR2 SVGAGI (reference sequence). With V trimmed by 2 bases and J by 7 bases, 7 bases remained unmatched.

This chain connects TRBV21-1 to TRBJ1-5; whether TRBD1, the table's D call, matches the DNA was not checked. TRBV21-1 is an annotated pseudogene. The CDR3 spans 15 residues. The CDR3 nucleotides read TGTGCCAGCTACCCTACAGGGGAGCGGGATCAGCCCCAGCATTTT. Residues: CASYPTGERDQPQHF.

The rearrangement links TRBV7-9 to TRBJ1-5; 9 bases map to TRBD1. This CDR3 is built from 15 residues. With V trimmed by 5 bases and J by 4 bases, 6 bases remained unmatched. The V gene's germline CDR1 is SEHNR and CDR2 FQNEAQ (reference sequence). CDR3 coding DNA: TGTGCCAGCAGCCCGACCGGACAGGGGAATCAGCCCCAGCATTTT. Translation: CASSPTGQGNQPQHF.

This rearrangement joins TRBV5-6 to TRBJ2-3, with TRBD2 matching over 11 bases. The germline V gene encodes CDR1 SGHDT and CDR2 YYEEEE. V was clipped by 0 bases and J by 6 bases; unmatched bases: 3. This CDR3 is 15 amino acids long. For the CDR3, the DNA is TGTGCCAGCAGCTTGGGACTAGCGGGGTCGGATACGCAGTATTTT. Its protein is CASSLGLAGSDTQYF.

This chain joins TRBV5-6 and TRBJ1-2; 9 bases map to TRBD1. The germline gives CDR1 SGHDT, CDR2 YYEEEE. CDR3 length: 14 residues. J was trimmed by 4 bases and V by 4 bases; bases with no gene match: 5. Here the CDR3 reads CASSQNRGLYGYTF. CDR3 DNA: TGTGCCAGCAGCCAAAACAGGGGGCTCTATGGCTACACCTTC.

The chain couples TRBV6-5 to TRBJ2-7; D possibly corresponds to TRBD1 (6 bases). This CDR3 contains 14 residues. Germline V CDR1 and CDR2: MNHEY, SVGAGI. The V end lost 6 bases, the J end lost 0 bases, and 12 bases lay between the germline ends. The CDR3 DNA reads as TGTGCCAGCAGAAAGGACAGCATCTCCTACGAGCAGTACTTC. It yields the protein CASRKDSISYEQYF.

The chain links TRBV19 to TRBJ1-3, with D perhaps TRBD1 (5 bases). CDR3 length: 17 amino acids. The germline CDR1 and CDR2 sequences are LNHDA and SQIVND (reference sequence). V shed 2 bases and J shed 0 bases, with 14 bases lying between them. The CDR3: CASSIRTTRRSGNTIYF. The CDR3 nucleotides read TGTGCCAGTAGTATAAGGACAACCCGCCGCTCTGGAAACACCATATATTTT.